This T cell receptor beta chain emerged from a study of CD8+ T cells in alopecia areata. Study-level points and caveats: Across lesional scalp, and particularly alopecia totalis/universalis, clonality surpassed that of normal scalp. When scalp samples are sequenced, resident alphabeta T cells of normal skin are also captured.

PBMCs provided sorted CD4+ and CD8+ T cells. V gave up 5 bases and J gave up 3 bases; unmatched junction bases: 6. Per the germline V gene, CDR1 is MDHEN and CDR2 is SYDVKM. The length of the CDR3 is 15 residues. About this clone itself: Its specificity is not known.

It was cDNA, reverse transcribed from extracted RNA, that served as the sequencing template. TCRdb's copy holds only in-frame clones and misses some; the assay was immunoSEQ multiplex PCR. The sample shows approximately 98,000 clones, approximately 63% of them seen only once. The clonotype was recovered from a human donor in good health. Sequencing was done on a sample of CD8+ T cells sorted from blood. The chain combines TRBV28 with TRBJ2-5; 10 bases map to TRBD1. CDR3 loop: CASSRGTGEEETQYF. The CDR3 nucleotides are TGTGCCAGCAGTCGGGGGACAGGGGAGGAAGAGACCCAGTACTTC.